The 23 T cell receptor beta chains below all came from one sample that was sequenced in a study of T cell repertoires in ileal Crohn's disease. This sample's time point: neoterminal ileum biopsy at postoperative endoscopy, about 6 months after surgery. Profiled with immunoSEQ multiplex PCR; TCRdb holds only in-frame clones, not every one. The data show over a thousand clones, just under 85% seen once. The sample taken for sequencing was ileal tissue. The receptor set was obtained from an adult with Crohn's disease.

Worth noting for this clone: At one boundary the junction diverges from the germline segment, which might be a read error. The chain is built from TRBV7-2 and TRBJ1-1; maybe TRBD1 (5 bases). Per the germline V gene, CDR1 is SGHTA and CDR2 is FQGNSA. There are 14 residues in the CDR3. The CDR3 protein is CVSSLSGLNTEAFF. The DNA of the CDR3 is TGTGTCAGCAGCTTATCAGGGTTGAACACTGAAGCTTTCTTT.

This chain connects TRBV6-4 to TRBJ1-2, with TRBD1 identical over 7 bases. Germline CDR1 is MRHNA and CDR2 is SNTAGT. The ends lost 6 bases at V and 7 bases at J; junction bases unmatched: 8. The CDR3 has 13 amino acids. CDR3 coding DNA: TGTGCCAGCAGACATGACAGGGTCGGTGGCTACACCTTC. This codes for CASRHDRVGGYTF.

The rearrangement links TRBV27 to TRBJ2-3; D gene uncertain. CDR1 MNHEY and CDR2 SMNVEV come from the germline V gene (reference sequence). The length of the CDR3 is 13 residues. V was trimmed by 0 bases and J by 5 bases, leaving 6 bases between them. CDR3 protein: CASSLSRRDTQYF. DNA of the CDR3: TGTGCCAGCAGTTTATCGCGGCGAGATACGCAGTATTTT.

The genes are TRBV27 and TRBJ2-7; TRBD1 is a possible D gene (6 bases). V lost 4 bases and J 2 bases, leaving 18 bases between the germline ends. This CDR3 has 16 residues. Per germline, CDR1 MNHEY and CDR2 SMNVEV (reference sequence). DNA of the CDR3: TGTGCCAGCAGTTACGCCCTCCGGGACATACCCTACGAGCAGTACTTC. The encoded protein is CASSYALRDIPYEQYF.

The genes are TRBV6-5 and TRBJ2-1; tentative D call: TRBD1 (6 bases). Germline values: CDR1 MNHEY, CDR2 SVGAGI. The CDR3 sequence is 15 residues long. The V end lost 4 bases, the J end lost 5 bases, and 15 bases lay between the germline ends. The CDR3 DNA reads TGTGCCAGCAGTTCACCTGGGACACTCCACAATGAGCAGTTCTTC. It specifies CASSSPGTLHNEQFF.

The chain employs TRBV2 and TRBJ2-5; 12 positions agree with TRBD1. This CDR3 has 15 amino acids. V was pared by 8 bases and J by 4 bases, with 8 bases of the junction left unmatched. Germline-derived CDR1 and CDR2 are SNHLY and FYNNEI. CDR3 loop: CASRWGTGGGETQYF. In DNA, the CDR3 is TGTGCCAGCCGGTGGGGGACAGGGGGCGGAGAGACCCAGTACTTC.

This clone was recorded once. The chain recombines TRBV9 with TRBJ2-3, with D maybe TRBD1 (7 bases). This CDR3 comprises 18 residues. Germline CDR1 SGDLS, CDR2 YYNGEE. The V gene lost 0 bases and the J gene lost 5 bases, with 22 bases spanning the gap. The CDR3 coding sequence is TGTGCCAGCAGCGTAGGGCTAACGACAGGGCACGGGGGAGATACGCAGTATTTT. This codes for CASSVGLTTGHGGDTQYF.

This clone turned up a few times. The chain recombines TRBV9 with TRBJ2-5; D gene unclear. Germline-derived CDR1 and CDR2 are SGDLS and YYNGEE. The CDR3 totals 14 residues. V was trimmed by 0 bases and J by 1 base, leaving 7 bases between them. CDR3 residues: CASSVGSIQETQYF. Written as DNA, the CDR3 is TGTGCCAGCAGCGTAGGTAGCATCCAAGAGACCCAGTACTTC.

This clone showed up just once. This rearrangement joins TRBV18 to TRBJ1-4, with unresolved D. The ends were cut back, 8 bases at V and 5 bases at J, with 12 bases in the middle. Germline CDR1 reads KGHSH; CDR2 reads LQKENI. The CDR3 is made up of 13 amino acids. Written as DNA, the CDR3 is TGTGCCAGCCCAGCCCGCGGGAATGAAAAACTGTTTTTT. Its protein product is CASPARGNEKLFF.

The chain combines TRBV2 with TRBJ1-2; maybe TRBD1 (5 bases). The V end was cut by 5 bases, the J end by 3 bases, with 10 bases between. CDR1 is SNHLY and CDR2 is FYNNEI in the germline V gene. The CDR3 runs to 13 residues. This CDR3 reads CASSSQVYYGYTF. CDR3 DNA: TGTGCCAGCAGTTCACAGGTTTACTATGGCTACACCTTC.

The rearrangement uses TRBV7-3 and TRBJ2-5; 8 bases are shared with TRBD2. V gave up 2 bases and J gave up 2 bases; unmatched junction bases: 7. Germline CDR1 SGHTA, CDR2 FQGTGA. The CDR3 loop spans 16 amino acids. CDR3 sequence: CASSLGPGGAQETQYF. The CDR3 DNA sequence: TGTGCCAGCAGCTTAGGTCCGGGGGGGGCGCAAGAGACCCAGTACTTC.

V and J are TRBV27 and TRBJ2-4, with D perhaps matching TRBD2 (5 bases). CDR1 and CDR2 from the germline V gene are MNHEY and SMNVEV (reference sequence). V was clipped by 5 bases and J by 8 bases, with 16 bases between them. The CDR3 has 14 residues. This chain's CDR3 is CASSPQLAGDIQYF. CDR3 nucleotide sequence: TGTGCCAGCAGTCCGCAGTTGGCCGGGGACATTCAGTACTTC.

A few counts support this clone. The V call is TRBV7-9, the J call TRBJ2-7; D might be TRBD1 (5 bases). Germline V gives CDR1 SEHNR, CDR2 FQNEAQ (reference sequence). V lost 3 bases and J lost 2, with 11 bases in between. The CDR3 spans 14 residues. CDR3 sequence (DNA): TGTGCCAGCAGCTTTGGCGACAGACCCTACGAGCAGTACTTC. It translates to CASSFGDRPYEQYF.

This CDR3 reads CASSVEVLGGEQFF. In nucleotides, the CDR3 is TGTGCCAGCAGCGTAGAGGTTTTAGGGGGTGAGCAGTTCTTC. V usage is TRBV9 and J usage is TRBJ2-1, with D maybe TRBD1 (6 bases). Germline V CDR1 and CDR2: SGDLS, YYNGEE. The germline V and J ends were trimmed by 0 bases and 9 bases, with 13 bases remaining between them. This CDR3 has 14 residues. Variable domain in full (rest from reference TRBV9 and TRBJ2-1): DSGVTQTPKHLITATGQRVTLRCSPRSGDLSVYWYQQSLDQGLQFLIQYYNGEERAKGNILERFSAQQFPDLHSELNLSSLELGDSALYFCASSVEVLGGEQFFGPGTRLTVL.

The gene calls are TRBV7-2 and TRBJ2-5; TRBD1 agrees at 7 bases. This CDR3 contains 14 residues. CDR1 SGHTA and CDR2 FQGNSA come from the germline V gene. Trimming at V came to 3 bases and at J to 6 bases, leaving 7 bases not matched to a gene. CDR3 protein: CASSLHRDSQTQYF. CDR3 bases: TGTGCCAGCAGCTTGCACAGGGACAGCCAGACCCAGTACTTC.

The V and J genes are TRBV9 and TRBJ2-3; 12 positions agree with TRBD2. CDR3 length: 15 amino acids. The V gene's germline CDR1 is SGDLS and CDR2 YYNGEE. After removal of 4 bases from V and 8 bases from J, the junction contained 8 bases not matched to a gene. This CDR3 reads CASSPTSGGRGTQYF. The CDR3 DNA reads TGTGCCAGCAGCCCGACTAGCGGGGGACGTGGTACGCAGTATTTT.

The chain links TRBV5-6 to TRBJ1-1; D is undetermined. Trimming shortened V by 0 bases and J by 7 bases, and 10 bases separated the two germline ends. This CDR3 is built from 13 residues. Germline V gene data show CDR1 as SGHDT and CDR2 as YYEEEE. As DNA, the CDR3 is TGTGCCAGCAGCTTGGCCAACGGTTATGAAGCTTTCTTT. Its translation: CASSLANGYEAFF.

The rearrangement joins TRBV2 to TRBJ1-6; TRBD1 agrees at 7 bases. This CDR3 region has 14 residues. Germline assignment: CDR1 SNHLY and CDR2 FYNNEI. The V gene end was trimmed by 10 bases and the J gene end by 6 bases; junction bases not matched to a gene: 9. The CDR3 region is CAKTTTGSNSPLHF. In DNA form, the CDR3 reads TGTGCCAAGACCACGACAGGGTCTAATTCACCCCTCCACTTT.

This chain joins TRBV6-1 and TRBJ2-1, with 7 bases lining up with TRBD2. With V trimmed by 2 bases and J by 0 bases, 16 bases remained unmatched. Germline V gene lookup returns CDR1 MNHNS and CDR2 SASEGT. The CDR3 extends over 20 amino acids. CDR3 protein: CASSEMGTQWWGGSYNEQFF. In DNA, the CDR3 is TGTGCCAGCAGTGAAATGGGGACCCAGTGGTGGGGGGGCTCCTACAATGAGCAGTTCTTC.

The table lists this clone with a few counts. The rearrangement joins TRBV4-3 to TRBJ2-3; 8 nucleotides align to TRBD1. The junction had 6 bases not matched to a gene; V was cut back by 0 bases and J by 1 base. Germline V CDR1 and CDR2: LGHNA, YSLEER. The CDR3 is 17 amino acids. Here the CDR3 reads CASSQDGTGGGTDTQYF. Written as DNA, the CDR3 is TGCGCCAGCAGCCAAGATGGGACAGGTGGAGGCACAGATACGCAGTATTTT.

This clone was found once. The chain combines TRBV30 with TRBJ2-7; possibly TRBD2 for D (6 bases). The length of the CDR3 is 13 residues. Trimming stripped 4 bases from V and 3 bases from J, with 13 bases between. CDR1 and CDR2 from the germline V gene are GTSNPN and SVGIG (reference sequence). CDR3 sequence: CAWKKSGGYEQYF. The CDR3 nucleotides read TGTGCCTGGAAAAAGTCCGGGGGCTACGAGCAGTACTTC.

The rearrangement links TRBV6-6 to TRBJ1-3, with TRBD1 identical over 8 bases. This CDR3 is 16 amino acids long. After removal of 2 bases from V and 4 bases from J, the junction contained 7 bases not matched to a gene. From germline, CDR1 is MNHNY and CDR2 SVGAGI (reference sequence). Here the CDR3 reads CASSYTPRGLGNTIYF. CDR3 coding DNA: TGTGCCAGCAGTTACACGCCCAGGGGGCTAGGAAACACCATATATTTT.

This chain links TRBV6-5 with TRBJ2-7; 8 bases are shared with TRBD1. CDR1 and CDR2 from the germline V gene are MNHEY and SVGAGI. This CDR3 is built from 15 residues. V lost 0 bases, J lost 5 bases, and 6 bases stayed unmatched. The CDR3 bases are TGTGCCAGCAGTTACTCTCGGGCAGGGGGCCACGAGCAGTACTTC. Its translation is CASSYSRAGGHEQYF.